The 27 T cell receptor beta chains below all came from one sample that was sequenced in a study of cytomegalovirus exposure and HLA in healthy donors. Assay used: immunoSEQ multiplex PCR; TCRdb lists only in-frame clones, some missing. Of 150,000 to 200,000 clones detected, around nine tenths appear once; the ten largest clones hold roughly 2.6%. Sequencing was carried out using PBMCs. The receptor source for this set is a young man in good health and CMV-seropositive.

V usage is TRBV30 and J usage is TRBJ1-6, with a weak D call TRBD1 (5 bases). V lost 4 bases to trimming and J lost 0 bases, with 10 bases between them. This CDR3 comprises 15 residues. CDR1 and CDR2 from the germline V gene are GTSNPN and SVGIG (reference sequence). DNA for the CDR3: TGTGCCTGGAATTCCCAGGGCTCCTATAATTCACCCCTCCACTTT. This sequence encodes CAWNSQGSYNSPLHF.

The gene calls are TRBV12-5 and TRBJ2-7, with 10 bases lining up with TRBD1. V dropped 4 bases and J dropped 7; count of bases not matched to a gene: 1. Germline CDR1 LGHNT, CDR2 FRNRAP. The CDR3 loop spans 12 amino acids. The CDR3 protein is CASGSGQGEQYF. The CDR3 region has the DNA TGTGCTAGTGGTTCGGGACAGGGGGAGCAGTACTTC.

CDR3 bases: TGTGCCAGCAGCTTGGGGGGACAGGTGTACGAGCAGTACTTC. Amino acid sequence: CASSLGGQVYEQYF. The V and J genes are TRBV5-4 and TRBJ2-7, with 8 bases aligning to TRBD1. Losses at the gene ends were 0 bases for V and 4 bases for J; bases not matched to a gene: 3. Germline V gene sequence: CDR1 SGHNT, CDR2 YYREEE (reference sequence). This CDR3 has 14 amino acids.

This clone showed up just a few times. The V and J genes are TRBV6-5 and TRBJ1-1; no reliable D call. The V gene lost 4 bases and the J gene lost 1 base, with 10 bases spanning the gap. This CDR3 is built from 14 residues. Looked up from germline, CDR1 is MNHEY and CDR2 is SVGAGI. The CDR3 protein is CASSLNLGNTEAFF. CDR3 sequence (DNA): TGTGCCAGCAGTTTGAACCTCGGGAACACTGAAGCTTTCTTT.

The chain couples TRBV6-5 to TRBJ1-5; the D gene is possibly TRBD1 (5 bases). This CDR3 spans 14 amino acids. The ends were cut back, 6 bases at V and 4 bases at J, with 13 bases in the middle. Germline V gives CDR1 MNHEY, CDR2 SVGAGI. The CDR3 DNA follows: TGTGCCAGCAGCGCCACGCCAGGGAATCAGCCCCAGCATTTT. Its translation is CASSATPGNQPQHF.

CDR3 sequence reads: CASSSRDRGGTEAFF. For the CDR3, the DNA is TGTGCCAGCAGTTCTCGGGACAGGGGGGGCACTGAAGCTTTCTTT. The chain couples TRBV6-6 to TRBJ1-1, with TRBD1 matching 11 bases. J was trimmed by 4 bases and V by 4 bases; bases with no gene match: 5. Per germline, CDR1 MNHNY and CDR2 SVGAGI (reference sequence). CDR3 length: 15 amino acids.

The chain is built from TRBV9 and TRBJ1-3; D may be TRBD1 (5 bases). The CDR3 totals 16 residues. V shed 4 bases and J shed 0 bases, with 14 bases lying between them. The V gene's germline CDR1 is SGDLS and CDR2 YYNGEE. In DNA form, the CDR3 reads TGTGCCAGCAGCCCTAGTGGGGGGAGCTCTGGAAACACCATATATTTT. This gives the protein CASSPSGGSSGNTIYF.

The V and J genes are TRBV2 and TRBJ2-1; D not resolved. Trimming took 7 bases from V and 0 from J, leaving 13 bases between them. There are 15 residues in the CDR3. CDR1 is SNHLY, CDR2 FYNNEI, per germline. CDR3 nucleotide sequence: TGTGCCAGCAAAGTACGCGTTAGCTCCTACAATGAGCAGTTCTTC. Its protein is CASKVRVSSYNEQFF.

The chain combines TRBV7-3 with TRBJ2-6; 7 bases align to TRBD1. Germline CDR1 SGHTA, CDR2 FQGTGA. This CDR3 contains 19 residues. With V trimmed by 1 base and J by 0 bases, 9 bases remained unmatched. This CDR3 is CASSLKGGQIASGANVLTF. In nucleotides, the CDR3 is TGTGCCAGCAGCTTAAAAGGGGGACAGATAGCCTCTGGGGCCAACGTCCTGACTTTC.

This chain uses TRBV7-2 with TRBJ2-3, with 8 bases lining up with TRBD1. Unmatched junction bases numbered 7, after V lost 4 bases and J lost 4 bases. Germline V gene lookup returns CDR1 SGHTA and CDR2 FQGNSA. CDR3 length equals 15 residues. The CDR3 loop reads CASSSSQGASDTQYF. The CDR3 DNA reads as TGTGCCAGCAGCTCATCCCAGGGGGCATCAGATACGCAGTATTTT.

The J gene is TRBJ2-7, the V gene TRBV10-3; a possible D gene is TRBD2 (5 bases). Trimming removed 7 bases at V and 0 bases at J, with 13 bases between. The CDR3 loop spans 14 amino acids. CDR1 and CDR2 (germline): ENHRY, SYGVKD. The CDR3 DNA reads TGTGCCATCAATTCGGGCCGGGACTCCTACGAGCAGTACTTC. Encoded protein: CAINSGRDSYEQYF.

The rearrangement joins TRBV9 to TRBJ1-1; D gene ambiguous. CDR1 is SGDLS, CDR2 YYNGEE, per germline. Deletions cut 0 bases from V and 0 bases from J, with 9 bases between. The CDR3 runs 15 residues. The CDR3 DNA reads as TGTGCCAGCAGCGTAGGCGCACAGCTGAACACTGAAGCTTTCTTT. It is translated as CASSVGAQLNTEAFF.

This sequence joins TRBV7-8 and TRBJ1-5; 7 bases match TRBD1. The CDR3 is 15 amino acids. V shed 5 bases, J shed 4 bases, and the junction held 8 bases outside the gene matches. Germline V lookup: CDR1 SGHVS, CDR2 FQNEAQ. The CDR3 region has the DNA TGTGCCAGCAGCATTACGGGACAGTGGAATCAGCCCCAGCATTTT. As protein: CASSITGQWNQPQHF.

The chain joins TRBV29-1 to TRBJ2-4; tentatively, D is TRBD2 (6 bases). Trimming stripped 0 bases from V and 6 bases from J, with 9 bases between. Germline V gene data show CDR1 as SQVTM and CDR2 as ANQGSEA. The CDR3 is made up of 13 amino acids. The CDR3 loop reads CSVEEVGGNIQYF. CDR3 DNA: TGCAGCGTTGAAGAAGTGGGGGGAAACATTCAGTACTTC.

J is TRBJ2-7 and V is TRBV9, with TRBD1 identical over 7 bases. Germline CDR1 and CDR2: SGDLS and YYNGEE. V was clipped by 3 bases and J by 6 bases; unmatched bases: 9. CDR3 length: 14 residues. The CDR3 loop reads CASSARDSIFEQYF. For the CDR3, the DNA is TGTGCCAGCAGCGCCCGGGACAGCATTTTCGAGCAGTACTTC.

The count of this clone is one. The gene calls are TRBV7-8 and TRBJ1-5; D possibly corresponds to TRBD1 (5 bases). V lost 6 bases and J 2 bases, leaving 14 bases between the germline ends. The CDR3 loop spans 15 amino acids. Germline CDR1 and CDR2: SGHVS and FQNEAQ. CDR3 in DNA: TGTGCCAGCAGTCTTATGGGGGGAGGCAATCAGCCCCAGCATTTT. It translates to CASSLMGGGNQPQHF.

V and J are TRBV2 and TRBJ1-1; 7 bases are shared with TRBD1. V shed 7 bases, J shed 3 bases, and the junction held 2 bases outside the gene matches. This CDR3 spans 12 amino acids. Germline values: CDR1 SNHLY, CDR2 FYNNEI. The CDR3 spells CASKTGDTEAFF. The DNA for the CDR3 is TGTGCCAGCAAAACAGGGGACACTGAAGCTTTCTTT.

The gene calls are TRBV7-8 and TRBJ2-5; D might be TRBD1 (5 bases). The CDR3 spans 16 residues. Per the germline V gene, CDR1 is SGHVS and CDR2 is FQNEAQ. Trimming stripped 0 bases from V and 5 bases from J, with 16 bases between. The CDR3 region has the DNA TGTGCCAGCAGCTTAGCGGGGCTTGACGGTGTTGAGACCCAGTACTTC. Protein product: CASSLAGLDGVETQYF. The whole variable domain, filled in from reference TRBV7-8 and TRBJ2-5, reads GAGVSQSPRYKVAKRGQDVALRCDPISGHVSLFWYQQALGQGPEFLTYFQNEAQLDKSGLPSDRFFAERPEGSVSTLKIQRTQQEDSAVYLCASSLAGLDGVETQYFGPGTRLLVL.

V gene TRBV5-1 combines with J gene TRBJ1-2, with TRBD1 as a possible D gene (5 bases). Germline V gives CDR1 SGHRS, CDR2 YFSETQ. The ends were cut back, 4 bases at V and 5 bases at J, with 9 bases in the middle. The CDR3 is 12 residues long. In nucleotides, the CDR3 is TGCGCCAGCAGCCCGACAGAATATGGCTACACCTTC. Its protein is CASSPTEYGYTF.

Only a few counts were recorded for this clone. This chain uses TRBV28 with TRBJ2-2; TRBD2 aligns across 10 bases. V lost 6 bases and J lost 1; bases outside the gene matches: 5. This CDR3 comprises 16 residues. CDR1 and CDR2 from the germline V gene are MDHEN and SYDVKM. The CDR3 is CASSPSSGRNTGELFF. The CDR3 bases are TGTGCCAGCAGCCCCTCTAGCGGGAGGAACACCGGGGAGCTGTTTTTT. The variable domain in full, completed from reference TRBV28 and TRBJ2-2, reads DVKVTQSSRYLVKRTGEKVFLECVQDMDHENMFWYRQDPGLGLRLIYFSYDVKMKEKGDIPEGYSVSREKKERFSLILESASTNQTSMYLCASSPSSGRNTGELFFGEGSRLTVL.

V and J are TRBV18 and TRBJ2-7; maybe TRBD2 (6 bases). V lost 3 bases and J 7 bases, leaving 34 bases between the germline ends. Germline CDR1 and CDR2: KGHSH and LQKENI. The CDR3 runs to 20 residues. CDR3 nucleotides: TGTGCCAGCTCACCCGCCGTGGAGGGAAAGGTTAGTTCCCCTCTGGGGGAGCAGTACTTC. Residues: CASSPAVEGKVSSPLGEQYF.

CDR3 region: CASSLAFSETQYF. CDR3 nucleotide sequence: TGCGCCAGCAGCTTGGCTTTCTCGGAGACCCAGTACTTC. This chain links TRBV5-1 with TRBJ2-5; D ambiguous. This CDR3 spans 13 amino acids. V was pared by 0 bases and J by 5 bases, with 8 bases between. Germline V gives CDR1 SGHRS, CDR2 YFSETQ.

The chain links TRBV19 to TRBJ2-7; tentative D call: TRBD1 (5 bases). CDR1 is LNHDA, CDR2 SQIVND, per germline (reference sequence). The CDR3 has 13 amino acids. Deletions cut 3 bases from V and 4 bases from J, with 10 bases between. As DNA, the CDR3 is TGTGCCAGTAGTATCAGGGTCGAGTACGAGCAGTACTTC. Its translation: CASSIRVEYEQYF.

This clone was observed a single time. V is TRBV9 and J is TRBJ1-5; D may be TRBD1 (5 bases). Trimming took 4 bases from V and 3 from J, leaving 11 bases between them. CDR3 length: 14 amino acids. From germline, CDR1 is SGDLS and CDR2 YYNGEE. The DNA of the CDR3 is TGTGCCAGCAGCCCTGGACATTCCAATCAGCCCCAGCATTTT. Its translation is CASSPGHSNQPQHF.

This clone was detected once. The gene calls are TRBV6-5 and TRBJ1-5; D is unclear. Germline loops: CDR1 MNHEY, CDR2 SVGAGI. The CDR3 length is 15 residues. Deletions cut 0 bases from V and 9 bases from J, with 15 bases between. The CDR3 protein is CASSYSSRPLGPQHF. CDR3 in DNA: TGTGCCAGCAGTTACTCTAGCAGACCCCTTGGGCCCCAGCATTTT.

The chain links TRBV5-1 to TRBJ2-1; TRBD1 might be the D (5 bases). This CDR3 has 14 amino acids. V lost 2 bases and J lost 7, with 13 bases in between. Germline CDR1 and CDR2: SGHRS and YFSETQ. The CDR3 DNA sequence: TGCGCCAGCAGCTTAAGGGGCCCGTTGAATGAGCAGTTCTTC. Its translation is CASSLRGPLNEQFF.

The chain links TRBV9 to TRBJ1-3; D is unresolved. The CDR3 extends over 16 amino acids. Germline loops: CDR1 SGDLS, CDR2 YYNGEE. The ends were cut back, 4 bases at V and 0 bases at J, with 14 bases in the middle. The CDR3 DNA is TGTGCCAGCAGCCCACGGACTGTGGTCTCTGGAAACACCATATATTTT. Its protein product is CASSPRTVVSGNTIYF. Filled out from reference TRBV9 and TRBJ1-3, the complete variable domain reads DSGVTQTPKHLITATGQRVTLRCSPRSGDLSVYWYQQSLDQGLQFLIQYYNGEERAKGNILERFSAQQFPDLHSELNLSSLELGDSALYFCASSPRTVVSGNTIYFGEGSWLTVV.